Detailed here is one T cell receptor beta chain. The data derive from a study of T cell clonotyping in hematopoietic cell transplantation. CDR1 is MNHNY, CDR2 SVGAGI, per germline (reference sequence). This CDR3 has 12 residues. Trimming left V 6 bases short and J 5 bases short, with 11 bases between. Generated by immunoSEQ multiplex PCR, the TCRdb table keeps only in-frame clones and is missing some. The data show over 5,500 clones, 78% seen once. The chain couples TRBV6-6 to TRBJ2-7; D is uncertain. Source: peripheral blood mononuclear cells, taken 180 days after allogeneic stem cell transplant. The receptor's source is a male patient aged 70 to 85 who had an allogeneic stem cell transplant from an unrelated donor, so T cells may come from the graft donor. Some clones in this sample may be carry-over from other donors' samples. The CDR3 reads CASSRNVDEQYF. CDR3 in DNA: TGTGCCAGCAGCCGGAATGTCGACGAGCAGTACTTC.